A selection of T cell receptor beta chains follows, all from one sample in a study of Graves' ophthalmopathy and Graves' hyperthyroidism. MiXCR was run by TCRdb on the multiplex PCR reads, yielding one entry per CDR3 protein. Of under 200,000 distinct CDR3 sequences listed, roughly two fifths are singletons. What was sequenced was peripheral blood. These receptors were obtained from a woman in her thirties or forties with Graves' ophthalmopathy. The CDR3 runs from the conserved cysteine through the conserved F or W. D genes are given only for firm matches. A row's size may be missing; if present it is once, few, many or a size class.

TRBJ1-1 | NA | many | TRBV12-3/TRBV12-4 | TGTGCCAGCAGTTTGACGGGGTACGACACTGAAGCTTTCTTT | CASSLTGYDTEAFF
TRBJ2-5 | NA | many | TRBV12-3/TRBV12-4 | TGTGCCAGCAGTTTAAATACCCAAGAGACCCAGTACTTC | CASSLNTQETQYF
TRBJ2-1 | NA | many | TRBV28 | TGTGCCAGCAGTTTACCCGATAATGAGCAGTTCTTC | CASSLPDNEQFF
TRBJ2-7 | TRBD1 | NA | TRBV7-2 | TGTGCCAGCAGCCGTACCAGGGGGTGGAGGGAGCAGTACTTC | CASSRTRGWREQYF
TRBJ1-1 | NA | many | TRBV7-2 | TGTGCCAGCAGCCAACGACCGGACAGCCTTTACGCTTTCTTT | CASSQRPDSLYAFF
TRBJ2-7 | TRBD1 | many | TRBV5-1 | TGCGCCAGCAGCTTGGCAGGGGGCCTTTCCTACGAGCAGTACTTC | CASSLAGGLSYEQYF
TRBJ2-2 | NA | NA | TRBV6-2/TRBV6-3 | TGTGCCAGCGACAGAGAGGGCTTGAACACCGGGGAGCTGTTTTTT | CASDREGLNTGELFF
TRBJ1-1 | TRBD1 | many | TRBV11-2 | TGTGCCAGCAGCAGAGGGGACAGGGGGACTGGAGCTTTCTTT | CASSRGDRGTGAFF
TRBJ1-1 | NA | many | TRBV30 | TGTGCCTGGAGTACGGGAATCTTGCGGGCTTTCTTT | CAWSTGILRAFF
TRBJ2-4 | NA | many | TRBV7-8 | TGTGCCAGCAGCTTAGTCATGTGGGCAGGGACTGCCAAAAACATTCAGTACTTC | CASSLVMWAGTAKNIQYF
TRBJ1-5 | NA | NA | TRBV28 | TGTGCCAGCAGCATGGGGGCAGGTCAGCCCCAGCATTTT | CASSMGAGQPQHF
TRBJ2-5 | TRBD2 | NA | TRBV20-1 | TGCAGTGCTTTTTCCGGGACTAGCGGGAGAGGGGAGACCCAGTACTTC | CSAFSGTSGRGETQYF
TRBJ2-5 | NA | many | TRBV28 | TGTGCCAGCACCAAGGGAGGGGGTCCAGAGACCCAGTACTTC | CASTKGGGPETQYF
TRBJ1-5 | NA | many | TRBV7-2 | TGTGCCAGCAGCTTAGGTACAGGCCCGAATCAGCCCCAGCATTTT | CASSLGTGPNQPQHF
TRBJ1-2 | TRBD1 | NA | TRBV6-2/TRBV6-3 | TGTGCCAGCAGACGACAGGGAAACGGTAACTATGGCTACACCTTC | CASRRQGNGNYGYTF
TRBJ1-5 | TRBD1 | many | TRBV4-1 | TGCGCCAGCAGCCAAAACCCCGGGACAGGAGGCAATCAGCCCCAGCATTTT | CASSQNPGTGGNQPQHF
TRBJ1-2 | TRBD1 | NA | TRBV6-2/TRBV6-3 | TGTGCCAGCAGTAAAGAAGACAGGGATGGCTACACCTTC | CASSKEDRDGYTF
TRBJ1-5 | NA | few | TRBV12-3/TRBV12-4 | TGTGCCAGCAGTTCCACCGGGACCCTCAATCAGCCCCAGCATTTT | CASSSTGTLNQPQHF
TRBJ2-5 | NA | NA | TRBV24-1 | TGTGCCACCAGTGATGGGGGGAGAGGTGTTCCTGAGACCCAGTACTTC | CATSDGGRGVPETQYF
TRBJ2-1 | NA | many | TRBV7-2 | TGTGCCAGCAGCTTAGGTTCGGGATACAATGAGCAGTTCTTC | CASSLGSGYNEQFF
TRBJ1-2 | TRBD1 | NA | TRBV11-2 | TGTGCCAGCAGCTTCCTCGAAGGGACAGGGGCTTTTGGCTACACCTTC | CASSFLEGTGAFGYTF
TRBJ1-1 | TRBD1 | NA | TRBV29-1 | TGCAGCGTTCGCGGGACAGCTGAAGCTTTCTTT | CSVRGTAEAFF
TRBJ1-1 | NA | many | TRBV4-3 | TGCGCCAGCAGCCAAGGAACGGACACTGAAGCTTTCTTT | CASSQGTDTEAFF
TRBJ1-1 | NA | many | TRBV5-1 | TGCGCCAGCAGCTTGTTGGGGGCGAGTAACACTGAAGCTTTCTTT | CASSLLGASNTEAFF
TRBJ2-5 | TRBD1 | many | TRBV6-5 | TGTGCCAGCAGTTACTCTTACAGGGGGCCGTGGGAGACCCAGTACTTC | CASSYSYRGPWETQYF
TRBJ1-2 | NA | NA | TRBV12-5 | TGTGCTAGTGGTTTAGGACAAGATGGCTACACCTTC | CASGLGQDGYTF
TRBJ2-5 | NA | many | TRBV28 | TGTGCCAGCAGTCCAGGATTTCGGAAGGCCCAAGAGACCCAGTACTTC | CASSPGFRKAQETQYF
TRBJ1-1 | TRBD1 | once | TRBV15 | TGTGCCACCAGCAGAGCCGGGGACAGGGGAGGGACTGAAGCTTTCTTT | CATSRAGDRGGTEAFF
TRBJ1-6 | TRBD1 | few | TRBV6-2/TRBV6-3 | TGTGCCAGCAGTTCCCGGGACAGGATTCGGCCCCTCCACTTT | CASSSRDRIRPLHF
TRBJ2-5 | NA | NA | TRBV6-5 | TGTGCCAGCAGTTTGGGAATGGCCAGGGAGGAGACCCAGTACTTC | CASSLGMAREETQYF
TRBJ2-7 | NA | few | TRBV28 | TGTGCCAGTGGGGGGGGGGGCGCTTCTTACGAGCAGTACTTC | CASGGGGASYEQYF
TRBJ2-5 | NA | few | TRBV25-1 | TGTGCCAGCAGTGAACGACGGGACGGAGAACAAGAGACCCAGTACTTC | CASSERRDGEQETQYF
TRBJ1-1 | TRBD1 | many | TRBV7-3 | TGTGCCAGCAGTCAACAGGGGGCGTCCACTGAAGCTTTCTTT | CASSQQGASTEAFF
TRBJ1-1 | NA | NA | TRBV5-8 | TGTGCCAGCAGCTCTACAGGACGCATGAACACTGAAGCTTTCTTT | CASSSTGRMNTEAFF
TRBJ2-5 | NA | many | TRBV27 | TGTGCCAGCAGTTTGGGGACGTGGGAGACCCAGTACTTC | CASSLGTWETQYF
TRBJ1-1 | NA | many | TRBV7-9 | TGTGCCAGCAGCTCGTACAGGATTTTGAACACTGAAGCTTTCTTT | CASSSYRILNTEAFF
TRBJ1-5 | TRBD1 | many | TRBV7-2 | TGTGCCAGCAGACGACAGGGGGCGGATCCGCAGCCCCAGCATTTT | CASRRQGADPQPQHF
TRBJ1-2 | TRBD1 | many | TRBV24-1 | TGTGCCACCGGGACAGGGTCGGCTGGCTACACCTTC | CATGTGSAGYTF
TRBJ1-2 | NA | many | TRBV4-2 | TGTGCCAGCAGCCATCAGGACGGATATAGCGATGGCTACACCTTC | CASSHQDGYSDGYTF
TRBJ1-2 | NA | many | TRBV25-1 | TGTGCCAGCAGTGAATGGTCAGGTGATTATGGCTACACCTTC | CASSEWSGDYGYTF
TRBJ2-7 | TRBD1 | many | TRBV6-2/TRBV6-3 | TGTGCCAGCAGTTACTCGATAGATGTGGGACAGGACTACGAGCAGTACTTC | CASSYSIDVGQDYEQYF
TRBJ2-4 | NA | many | TRBV6-5 | TGTGCCAGCAGTTACTCGAGTATTCACGCAAATGGGGACATTCAGTACTTC | CASSYSSIHANGDIQYF
TRBJ2-7 | TRBD1 | NA | TRBV6-5 | TGTGCCAGCAGTTACTCGATCCGGGACAGGGAGTACTTC | CASSYSIRDREYF
TRBJ1-5 | NA | NA | TRBV2 | TGTGCCAGCAGTGAAGGCAGGGTCCATCAGCCCCAGCATTTT | CASSEGRVHQPQHF
TRBJ1-1 | NA | many | TRBV6-5 | TGTGCCAGCAGTTACGGGCAGATCGGGAACACTGAAGCTTTCTTT | CASSYGQIGNTEAFF